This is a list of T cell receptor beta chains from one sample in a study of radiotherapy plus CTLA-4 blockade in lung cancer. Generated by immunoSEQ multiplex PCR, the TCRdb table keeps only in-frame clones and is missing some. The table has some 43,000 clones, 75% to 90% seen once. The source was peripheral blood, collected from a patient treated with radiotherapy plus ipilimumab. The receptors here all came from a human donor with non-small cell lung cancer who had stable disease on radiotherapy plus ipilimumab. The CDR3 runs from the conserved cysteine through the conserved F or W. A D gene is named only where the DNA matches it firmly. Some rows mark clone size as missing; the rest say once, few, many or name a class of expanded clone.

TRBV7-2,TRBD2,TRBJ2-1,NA,TGTGCCAGCAGCTTGCCCTTTAGCGGGGAGCAGTTCTTC,CASSLPFSGEQFF
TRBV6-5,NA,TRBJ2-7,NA,TGTGCCAGCAGTTACCCCATCGCACAGGAAAGTTTGAGGTACTTC,CASSYPIAQESLRYF
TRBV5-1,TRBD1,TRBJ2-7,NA,TGCGCCAGCAGCGCTTACAGGGGGCTAGGCGAGCAGTACTTC,CASSAYRGLGEQYF
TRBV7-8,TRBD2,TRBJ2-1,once,TGTGCCAGCAGCTTGAGGAGGACTAGTCACAATGAGCAGTTCTTC,CASSLRRTSHNEQFF
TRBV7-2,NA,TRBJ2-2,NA,TGTGCCAGCAGCTTAGGTGGTAGCGGGAACACCGGGGAGCTGTTTTTT,CASSLGGSGNTGELFF
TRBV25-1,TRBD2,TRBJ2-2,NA,TGTGCCAGCAGTACCCCGCCCGGGGCTAGCGGGAGGGCTGGGGAGCTGTTTTTT,CASSTPPGASGRAGELFF
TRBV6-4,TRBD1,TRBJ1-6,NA,TGTGCCAGCAGTGACTTGACAGGGAATATGGGTAATTCACCCCTCCACTTT,CASSDLTGNMGNSPLHF
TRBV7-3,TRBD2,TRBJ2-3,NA,TGTGCCAGCAGCTCCCAGACTAGCTCCCTGGATACGCAGTATTTT,CASSSQTSSLDTQYF
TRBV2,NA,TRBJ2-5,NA,TGTGCCAGCAGTCTAGGCGACCGGAGAGAGACCCAGTACTTC,CASSLGDRRETQYF
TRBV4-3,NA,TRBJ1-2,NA,TGCGCCAGCAGCCAATCACGAGGGTTTGTCGACTATGGCTACACCTTC,CASSQSRGFVDYGYTF
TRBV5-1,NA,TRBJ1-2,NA,TGCGCCAGCAGCTTATCTCCAGGGAATGGCTACACCTTC,CASSLSPGNGYTF
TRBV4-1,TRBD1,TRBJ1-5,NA,TGCGCCAGCAGCCAGGGGACAGTTAGCAATCAGCCCCAGCATTTT,CASSQGTVSNQPQHF
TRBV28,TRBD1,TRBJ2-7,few,TGTGCCAGCAGACACAGGGGCTACGAGCAGTACTTC,CASRHRGYEQYF
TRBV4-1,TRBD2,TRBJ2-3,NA,TGCGCCAGCAGCCAAAGGTATTCTAGCGGACCCACCACAGATACGCAGTATTTT,CASSQRYSSGPTTDTQYF
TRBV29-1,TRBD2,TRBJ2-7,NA,TGCAGCGTCGTAGCGGGCGCCTCCTACGAGCAGTACTTC,CSVVAGASYEQYF
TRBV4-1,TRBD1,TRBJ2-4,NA,TGCGCCAGCAGCCAAGGGACAGGGGGGGACATTCAGTACTTC,CASSQGTGGDIQYF
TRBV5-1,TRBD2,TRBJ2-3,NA,TGCGCCAGCAGCTGGACTAGCGGGTCCACAGATACGCAGTATTTT,CASSWTSGSTDTQYF
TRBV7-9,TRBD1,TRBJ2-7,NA,TGTGCCAGCAGCTCCCGACAGGGGGCCTACGAGCAGTACTTC,CASSSRQGAYEQYF
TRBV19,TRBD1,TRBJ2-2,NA,TGTGCCAGTAGTATAGAATGGGGGTGGACAGGGGGGAACACCGGGGAGCTGTTTTTT,CASSIEWGWTGGNTGELFF
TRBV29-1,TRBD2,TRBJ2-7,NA,TGCAGCGTCGGGGGGGAGAAGAGCTCCTACGAGCAGTACTTC,CSVGGEKSSYEQYF
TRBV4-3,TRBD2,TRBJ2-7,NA,TGCGCCAGCAGCCAAGCCGCCGGGACTAGTACCTACGAGCAGTACTTC,CASSQAAGTSTYEQYF
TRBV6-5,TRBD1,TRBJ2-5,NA,TGTGCCAGCAGCGGACAGGGGGAGGAGACCCAGTACTTC,CASSGQGEETQYF
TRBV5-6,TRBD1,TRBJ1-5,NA,TGTGCCAGCAGCCGGGGACAGGGGAATCAGCCCCAGCATTTT,CASSRGQGNQPQHF
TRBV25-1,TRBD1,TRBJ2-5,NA,TGTGCCAGCAGCCACAGGGGGAGCTTCGAGACCCAGTACTTC,CASSHRGSFETQYF
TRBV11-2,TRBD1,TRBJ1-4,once,TGTGCCAGCAGCTTAGTGGGACAGGGGGCGAATGAAAAACTGTTTTTT,CASSLVGQGANEKLFF
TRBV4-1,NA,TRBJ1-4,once,TGCGCCAGCAGCCAGGCCTTCTATGGGGAGGGAGAAAAACTGTTTTTT,CASSQAFYGEGEKLFF
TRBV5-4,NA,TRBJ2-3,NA,TGTGCCAGCAGCCCGGACAGCGGGATTAGCACAGATACGCAGTATTTT,CASSPDSGISTDTQYF
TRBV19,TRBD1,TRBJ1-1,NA,TGTGCCAGTAGTATGCAGGGGGCGAACACTGAGGCTTTCTTT,CASSMQGANTEAFF
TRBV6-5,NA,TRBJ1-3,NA,TGTGCCAGCAAATCGTCCGAGGAAACCATATATTTT,CASKSSEETIYF
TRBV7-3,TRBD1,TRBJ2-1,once,TGTGCCAGCAGCTCACGGGACAGGGTAAAGGATGAGCAGTTCTTC,CASSSRDRVKDEQFF
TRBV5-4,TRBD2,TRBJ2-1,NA,TGTGCCAGCAGCTTGGACCTTTTAGCGGGAGGGCCTCTAGCCTACAATGAGCAGTTCTTC,CASSLDLLAGGPLAYNEQFF
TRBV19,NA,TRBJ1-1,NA,TGTGCCAGTACCGATGGACAGTTTTCCTTT,CASTDGQFSF
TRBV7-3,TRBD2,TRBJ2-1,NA,TGTGCCAGCAGCTTATTGGGCGGGGGAGCCCACAATGAGCAGTTCTTC,CASSLLGGGAHNEQFF
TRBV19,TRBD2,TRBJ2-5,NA,TGTGCCAGTAGTATGGGGCTAGCGGGAGGGCCGAGCCAAGAGACCCAGTACTTC,CASSMGLAGGPSQETQYF
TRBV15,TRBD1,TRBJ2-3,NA,TGTGCCACCAGCACTGGGACAGGGGTGGGCACAGATACGCAGTATTTT,CATSTGTGVGTDTQYF
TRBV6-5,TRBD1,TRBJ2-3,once,TGTGCCAGCAGTTGGGGTCAGGGGGTAGATACGCAGTATTTT,CASSWGQGVDTQYF
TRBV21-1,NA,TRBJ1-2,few,TGTGCCAGCAGCAACCGACAGGGGGTGGGTGGCTACACCTTC,CASSNRQGVGGYTF
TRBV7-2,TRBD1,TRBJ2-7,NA,TGTGCCAGCAGCTTAGAGGCAGGGGGCCCCTACGAGCAGTACTTC,CASSLEAGGPYEQYF
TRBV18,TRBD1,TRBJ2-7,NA,TGTGCCAGCTCACCGAATCCCGGGACAGTTCTCTCCTACGAGCAGTACTTC,CASSPNPGTVLSYEQYF
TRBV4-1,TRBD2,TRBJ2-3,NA,TGCGCCAGCTCTGCTGGAGCGGGAGCCGGAGATACGCAGTATTTT,CASSAGAGAGDTQYF
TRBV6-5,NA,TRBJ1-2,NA,TGTGCCAGCAGGACTGGGGGGTATGGCTACACCTTC,CASRTGGYGYTF
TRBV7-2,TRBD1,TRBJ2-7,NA,TGTGCCAGCAGTTTGCGGACAGGAGACAACGAGCAGTACTTC,CASSLRTGDNEQYF
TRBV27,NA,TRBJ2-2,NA,TGTGCCAGCAAACCCTTCCCAGGCTTCAACACCGGGGAGCTGTTTTTT,CASKPFPGFNTGELFF
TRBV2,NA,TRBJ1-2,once,TGTGCCAGCAGTCAGGGCAGTGCCCAAAATGGCTACACCTTC,CASSQGSAQNGYTF
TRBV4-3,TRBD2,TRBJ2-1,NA,TGCGCCAGCAGCCAGGCTAGCGGGAGATCCTACAATGAGCAGTTCTTC,CASSQASGRSYNEQFF
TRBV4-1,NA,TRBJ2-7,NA,TGCGCCAGCAGCCGAACTCCTCCCGGGACAACTTTCTACGAGCAGTACTTC,CASSRTPPGTTFYEQYF
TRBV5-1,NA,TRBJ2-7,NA,TGCGCCAGCAGCCCCGCCGTGGGGGCCTCCAGCTCCTACGAGCAGTACTTC,CASSPAVGASSSYEQYF
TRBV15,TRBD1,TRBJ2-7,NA,TGTGCCACCAGCAGACCCGACAGGGGTTCTAATTACGAGCAGTACTTC,CATSRPDRGSNYEQYF
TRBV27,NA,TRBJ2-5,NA,TGTGCCAGCAAGGGGGCGGGAGGAGGCCAAGAGACCCAGTACTTC,CASKGAGGGQETQYF
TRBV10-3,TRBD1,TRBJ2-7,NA,TGTGCCATCAGTGGTCCCGGGACAGGGTTGATCGACGAGCAGTACTTC,CAISGPGTGLIDEQYF